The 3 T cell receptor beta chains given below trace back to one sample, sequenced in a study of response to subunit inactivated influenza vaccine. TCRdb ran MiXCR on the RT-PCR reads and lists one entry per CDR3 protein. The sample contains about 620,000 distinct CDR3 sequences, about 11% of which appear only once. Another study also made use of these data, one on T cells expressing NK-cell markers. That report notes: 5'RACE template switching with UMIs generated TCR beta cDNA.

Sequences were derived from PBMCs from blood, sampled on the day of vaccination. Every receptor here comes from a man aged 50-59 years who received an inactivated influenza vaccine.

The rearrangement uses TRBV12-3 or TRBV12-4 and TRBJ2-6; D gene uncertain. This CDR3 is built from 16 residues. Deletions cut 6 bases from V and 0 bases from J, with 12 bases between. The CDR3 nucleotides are TGTGCCAGCAGAAGCCGTGATGGCTCTGGGGCCAACGTCCTGACTTTC. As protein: CASRSRDGSGANVLTF.

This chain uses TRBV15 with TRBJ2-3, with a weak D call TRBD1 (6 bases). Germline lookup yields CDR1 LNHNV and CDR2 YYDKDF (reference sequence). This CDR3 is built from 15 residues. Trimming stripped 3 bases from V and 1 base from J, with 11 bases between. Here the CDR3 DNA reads TGTGCCACCAGCAGGTGGGCAGGGGGCACAGATACGCAGTATTTT. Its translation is CATSRWAGGTDTQYF.

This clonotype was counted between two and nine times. CDR3 DNA sequence: TGTGCCAGCAGTTTAAAAGGTGGCACAATGAGGCAGTTCTTC. Amino acids: CASSLKGGTMRQFF. The chain is built from TRBV27 and TRBJ2-1; D unclear. V lost 2 bases, J lost 12 bases, and 17 bases lay in between. CDR1 MNHEY and CDR2 SMNVEV come from the germline V gene (reference sequence). The CDR3 has 14 residues.